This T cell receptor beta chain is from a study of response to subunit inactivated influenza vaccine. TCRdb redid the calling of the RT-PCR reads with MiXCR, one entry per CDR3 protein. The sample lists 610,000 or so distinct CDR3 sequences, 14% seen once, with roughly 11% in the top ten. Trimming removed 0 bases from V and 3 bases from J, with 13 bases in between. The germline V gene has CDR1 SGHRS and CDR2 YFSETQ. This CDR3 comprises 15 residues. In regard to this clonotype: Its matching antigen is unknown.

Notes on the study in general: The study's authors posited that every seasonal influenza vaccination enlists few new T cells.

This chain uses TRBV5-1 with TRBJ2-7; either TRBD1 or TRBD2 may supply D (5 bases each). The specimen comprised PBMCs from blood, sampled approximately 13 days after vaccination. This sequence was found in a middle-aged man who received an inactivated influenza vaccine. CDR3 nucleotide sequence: TGCGCCAGCAGCTTGGCTAGGGACGGATACTACGAGCAGTACTTC. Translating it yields CASSLARDGYYEQYF.